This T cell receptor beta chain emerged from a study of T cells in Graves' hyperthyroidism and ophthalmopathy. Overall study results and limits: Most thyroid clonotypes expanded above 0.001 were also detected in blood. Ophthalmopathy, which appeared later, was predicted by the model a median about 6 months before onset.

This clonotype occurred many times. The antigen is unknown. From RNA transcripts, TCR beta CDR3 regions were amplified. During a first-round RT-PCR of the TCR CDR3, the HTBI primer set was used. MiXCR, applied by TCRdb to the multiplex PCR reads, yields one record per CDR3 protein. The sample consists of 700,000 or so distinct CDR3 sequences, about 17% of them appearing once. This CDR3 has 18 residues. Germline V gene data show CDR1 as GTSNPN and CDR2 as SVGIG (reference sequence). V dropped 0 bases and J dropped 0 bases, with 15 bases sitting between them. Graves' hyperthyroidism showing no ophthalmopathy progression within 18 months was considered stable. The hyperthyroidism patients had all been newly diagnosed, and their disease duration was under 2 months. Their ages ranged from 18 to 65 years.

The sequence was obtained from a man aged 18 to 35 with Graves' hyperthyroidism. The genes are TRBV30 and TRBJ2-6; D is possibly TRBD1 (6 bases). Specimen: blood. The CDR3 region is CAWSVPGAIYSGANVLTF. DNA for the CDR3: TGTGCCTGGAGTGTACCAGGGGCGATATACTCTGGGGCCAACGTCCTGACTTTC. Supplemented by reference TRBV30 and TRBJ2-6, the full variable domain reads SQTIHQWPATLVQPVGSPLSLECTVEGTSNPNLYWYRQAAGRGLQLLFYSVGIGQISSEVPQNLSASRPQDRQFILSSKKLLLSDSGFYLCAWSVPGAIYSGANVLTFGAGSRLTVL.